The source of this T cell receptor beta chain is a study of cytomegalovirus exposure and HLA in healthy donors. PCR used 60 Vbeta primers and 13 Jbeta primers. Clones were sequenced by immunoSEQ multiplex PCR, and TCRdb holds only the in-frame ones, with some missing. The sample lists about 130,000 clones; around 82% were seen once. A note on this clone: The antigen is undetermined.

The study's findings and limits: For TCR beta chains, V- and J-gene trimming was later linked to a missense DCLRE1C variant.

CDR1 is SGHDT and CDR2 is YYEEEE in the germline V gene. Trimming left V 1 base short and J 1 base short, with 9 bases between. The CDR3 runs to 15 residues. The sample was PBMCs. The V gene is TRBV5-6, the J gene TRBJ2-1, with D tentatively TRBD2 (6 bases). The clonotype was recovered from a female donor in good health and CMV-seronegative. As DNA, the CDR3 is TGTGCCAGCAGCTTGTTGGCGGGGTCCTACAATGAGCAGTTCTTC. Its translation: CASSLLAGSYNEQFF.